A single sample is the source of the 9 T cell receptor beta chains below, sequenced in a study of human T cells and chemical hapten exposure (dated by TCRdb to about 2021). Preparation of the library involved RACE. The sequencer was a NextSeq 500. TCRdb reprocessing: public reads trimmed at Q25 with fastp, clones called with MiXCR, in-frame beta chains kept. Duplicate CDR3 protein sequences are folded into a single record with the most common DNA and genes. The sample includes tens of thousands of distinct CDR3 sequences, with about 15% observed a single time. Approximately 4.5% of the sample lies in the top ten. This specimen's time point label, interpreted: pre-sensitization, week 0. Taken with the paper, the label for treatment or condition translates to: therapeutic diphenylcyclopropenone sensitization with weekly scalp DPC. The sequences come from whole blood, collected in connection with sensitization to the hapten diphenylcyclopropenone (DPC). Receptor source: a woman between 45 and 60 years old with alopecia areata. Some clones in this sample may be carry-over from other donors' samples.

The CDR3 sequence is CASSFTTDTQYF. The CDR3 DNA sequence: TGCGCCAGCAGTTTTACTACAGATACGCAGTATTTT. J is TRBJ2-3 and V is TRBV5-1; D unclear. This CDR3 has 12 amino acids. The germline gives CDR1 SGHRS, CDR2 YFSETQ. V lost 5 bases and J lost 3, with 7 bases in between.

This clonotype was counted many times. The chain uses TRBV18 and TRBJ2-3; 9 positions match TRBD2. V lost 3 bases to trimming and J lost 4 bases; unmatched junction nucleotides: 11. Germline assignment: CDR1 KGHSH and CDR2 LQKENI. This CDR3 comprises 17 residues. CDR3 nucleotides: TGTGCCAGCTCACCCGTCCGGACTAGCGCTGAGTCAGATACGCAGTATTTT. Its protein product is CASSPVRTSAESDTQYF.

The chain has TRBV7-9 and TRBJ1-2; no definite D call. V was pared by 1 base and J by 6 bases, with 3 bases between. The length of the CDR3 is 11 residues. Germline-derived CDR1 and CDR2 are SEHNR and FQNEAQ (reference sequence). CDR3 nucleotides: TGTGCCAGCAGCTTAGGCGATGGCTACACCTTC. It is translated as CASSLGDGYTF.

V gene TRBV7-9 combines with J gene TRBJ1-5; D not resolved. Trimming cost V 3 bases and J 5 bases, with 8 bases left between them. This CDR3 is 13 amino acids long. Germline loops: CDR1 SEHNR, CDR2 FQNEAQ (reference sequence). The CDR3 bases are TGTGCCAGCAGCTTGGGATCGGATCAGCCCCAGCATTTT. It translates to CASSLGSDQPQHF.

The gene calls are TRBV28 and TRBJ1-1, with 8 bases fitting TRBD1. CDR3 length equals 14 residues. The ends lost 6 bases at V and 1 base at J; junction bases unmatched: 4. CDR1 MDHEN and CDR2 SYDVKM come from the germline V gene. CDR3 sequence reads: CASSRTGRNTEAFF. For the CDR3, the DNA is TGTGCCAGCAGCCGGACAGGGAGGAACACTGAAGCTTTCTTT.

V usage is TRBV6-6 and J usage is TRBJ2-6; D ambiguous. In germline, CDR1 is MNHNY, CDR2 SVGAGI (reference sequence). V lost 8 bases, J lost 0 bases, and 5 bases lay in between. The CDR3 is 13 amino acids. In DNA form, the CDR3 reads TGTGCCAGCTTAAGCTCTGGGGCCAACGTCCTGACTTTC. It specifies CASLSSGANVLTF.

This clonotype was picked up a small number of times. The J gene is TRBJ1-1, the V gene TRBV20-1, with D hard to call. The length of the CDR3 is 14 residues. CDR1 is DFQATT and CDR2 is SNEGSKA in the germline V gene (reference sequence). Trimming took off 0 bases at V and 4 bases at J, with 12 bases between the two ends. The DNA of the CDR3 is TGCAGTGCTAGAGATCAACGGGGAAGCACTGAAGCTTTCTTT. Encoded protein: CSARDQRGSTEAFF.

The gene calls are TRBV7-9 and TRBJ1-1; D perhaps matches TRBD1 (6 bases). Trimming removed 5 bases from V and 0 bases from J, with 10 bases in between. The CDR3 is 14 residues long. CDR1 and CDR2 (germline): SEHNR, FQNEAQ (reference sequence). CDR3 protein: CASSPQGMNTEAFF. The CDR3 DNA reads TGTGCCAGCAGCCCGCAGGGGATGAACACTGAAGCTTTCTTT. Supplemented by reference TRBV7-9 and TRBJ1-1, the full variable domain reads DTGVSQNPRHKITKRGQNVTFRCDPISEHNRLYWYRQTLGQGPEFLTYFQNEAQLEKSRLLSDRFSAERPKGSFSTLEIQRTEQGDSAMYLCASSPQGMNTEAFFGQGTRLTVV.

The genes are TRBV20-1 and TRBJ2-1; 11 bases are shared with TRBD2. This CDR3 has 16 residues. Germline V gives CDR1 DFQATT, CDR2 SNEGSKA (reference sequence). The junction had 10 bases not matched to a gene; V was cut back by 3 bases and J by 6 bases. The chain's CDR3 is CSASGRLAGISNEQFF. The DNA of the CDR3 is TGCAGTGCTAGTGGGAGACTAGCGGGGATATCCAATGAGCAGTTCTTC.